The T cell receptor beta chain under discussion was sequenced for a study of T cells after yellow fever vaccination. The germline V gene has CDR1 MNHEY and CDR2 SVGEGT. The CDR3 contains 15 residues. V dropped 4 bases and J dropped 7 bases, with 17 bases sitting between them. In TCRdb, the 5' RACE reads were re-called with MiXCR into one record per CDR3 protein. Of some 300,000 distinct CDR3 sequences listed, 8.7% are singletons. This clonotype turned up a few times. The antigen remains undetermined. Study conclusions and caveats: Clones that expanded after primary vaccination mostly reappeared after the booster (roughly 96% CD4, approximately 89% CD8). It was a weaker secondary response, yet one that peaked faster, at day 5 versus 15. Abundant bulk-population clonotypes could contaminate the FACS-sorted repertoires.

The rearrangement uses TRBV6-2 or TRBV6-3 and TRBJ1-5; possibly TRBD1 for D (6 bases). This sequence was found in a man between 18 and 29 years old who received the YFV17D yellow fever vaccine. Sample: CD4+ T cells sorted from PBMCs, taken 5 days after the yellow fever booster vaccination. CDR3 residues: CASSSAGDIGQPQHF. The CDR3 region has the DNA TGTGCCAGCAGTTCGGCAGGGGATATCGGGCAGCCCCAGCATTTT.